These T cell receptor beta chains were read from a single sample in a study of control samples from healthy donors and cancer patients. TCRdb keeps only in-frame clones here, not all; method: immunoSEQ multiplex PCR. The sample carries 65,000 to 100,000 clones, 80% to 90% recorded once. The sequenced material came from blood. These receptor sequences come from a man aged 45 to 65 in good health. Both conserved end residues are part of each CDR3. D genes are given only for firm matches. Size values are once, few and many counts, or a class for expanded clones, and some rows have none.

clone size	V gene	J gene	D gene	CDR3 protein	CDR3 DNA
-	TRBV5-1	TRBJ1-2	-	CASSLEPRGSNYGYTF	TGCGCCAGCAGCTTGGAGCCCAGGGGATCTAACTATGGCTACACCTTC
-	TRBV19	TRBJ2-2	-	CASSITSSLELFF	TGTGCCAGTAGTATAACTTCGAGTCTGGAGCTGTTTTTT
-	TRBV21-1	TRBJ2-6	-	CASSKEGLFSGANVLTF	TGTGCCAGCAGCAAAGAGGGGCTATTCTCTGGGGCCAACGTCCTGACTTTC
few	TRBV6-6	TRBJ1-6	-	CASTQGRSPLHF	TGTGCCAGCACTCAGGGACGGTCACCCCTCCACTTT
-	TRBV9	TRBJ2-1	-	CASSLPGPSNEQFF	TGTGCCAGCAGCTTGCCGGGGCCGAGTAATGAGCAGTTCTTC
-	TRBV4-3	TRBJ1-4	TRBD1	CASSLQMGTGGEKLFF	TGCGCCAGCAGCCTCCAAATGGGGACAGGAGGAGAAAAACTGTTTTTT
-	TRBV3-1/TRBV3-2	TRBJ1-2	-	CASSQDVVPGSGGYTF	TGTGCCAGCAGCCAAGATGTTGTCCCAGGCTCTGGGGGCTACACCTTC
-	TRBV19	TRBJ2-1	TRBD2	CASSILAGGPRQDEQFF	TGTGCCAGTAGTATACTAGCGGGAGGGCCTAGGCAGGATGAGCAGTTCTTC
-	TRBV19	TRBJ2-2	-	CASSPPGLATYTGELFF	TGTGCCAGTAGCCCCCCGGGCTTAGCGACTTACACCGGGGAGCTGTTTTTT
-	TRBV2	TRBJ1-5	-	CASSEALGQPQHF	TGTGCCAGCAGTGAAGCTTTAGGTCAGCCCCAGCATTTT
once	TRBV5-1	TRBJ2-3	-	CASSLDRVNTDTQYF	TGCGCCAGCAGCTTGGACAGGGTTAACACAGATACGCAGTATTTT
-	TRBV9	TRBJ1-1	-	CASSVLGAVNTEAFF	TGTGCCAGCAGCGTATTGGGGGCAGTGAACACTGAAGCTTTCTTT
-	TRBV5-3	TRBJ2-5	-	CARSLVGGILLWETQYF	TGTGCCAGAAGCTTGGTCGGAGGGATCCTCCTCTGGGAGACCCAGTACTTC
once	TRBV6-5	TRBJ2-7	-	CASSFGTGLFEQYF	TGTGCCAGCAGTTTCGGGACGGGACTTTTCGAGCAGTACTTC
-	TRBV7-2	TRBJ2-1	-	CASSLDRVSYNEQFF	TGTGCCAGCAGCTTAGACAGGGTCTCCTACAATGAGCAGTTCTTC
-	TRBV7-3	TRBJ1-1	-	CASSLTPGLNTEAFF	TGTGCCAGCAGCTTAACCCCGGGGTTGAACACTGAAGCTTTCTTT
-	TRBV7-7	TRBJ2-1	-	CASSLGRTSNNEQFF	TGTGCTAGCAGCTTAGGACGTACTAGCAACAATGAGCAGTTCTTC
-	TRBV11-2	TRBJ2-1	-	CASNLLRGGGYNEQFF	TGTGCCAGCAACCTTCTCCGAGGAGGGGGCTACAATGAGCAGTTCTTC
-	TRBV24-1	TRBJ2-3	TRBD1	CATSELGQDTDTQYF	TGTGCCACCAGTGAGTTAGGACAGGACACAGATACGCAGTATTTT
once	TRBV6-5	TRBJ1-1	-	CASKGGMGTEAFF	TGTGCCAGCAAGGGGGGAATGGGCACTGAAGCTTTCTTT
-	TRBV5-1	TRBJ1-1	-	CASSETTGPGTEAFF	TGCGCCAGCAGCGAAACCACAGGGCCCGGCACTGAAGCTTTCTTT
-	TRBV11-2	TRBJ2-7	-	CASSLDPAPTYEQYF	TGTGCCAGCAGCTTAGATCCAGCGCCTACCTACGAGCAGTACTTC
-	TRBV18	TRBJ1-1	-	CASSPQGNMNTEAFF	TGTGCCAGCTCACCACAGGGTAACATGAACACTGAAGCTTTCTTT
once	TRBV30	TRBJ2-7	-	CAWTLIGGNEQYF	TGTGCCTGGACCCTCATAGGGGGGAACGAGCAGTACTTC
-	TRBV27	TRBJ2-2	TRBD2	CASSRPGLAGVITGELFF	TGTGCCAGCAGTCGGCCGGGACTAGCGGGAGTAATCACCGGGGAGCTGTTTTTT
-	TRBV30	TRBJ2-2	TRBD1	CAFDRGGNTGELFF	TGTGCCTTCGACAGGGGAGGGAACACCGGGGAGCTGTTTTTT
-	TRBV25-1	TRBJ1-2	-	CASSEWGEGGYTF	TGTGCCAGCAGTGAATGGGGTGAAGGGGGCTACACCTTC
-	TRBV4-1	TRBJ2-1	TRBD2	CASSHSTGAGVNNEQFF	TGCGCCAGCAGCCATTCCACCGGGGCGGGAGTGAACAATGAGCAGTTCTTC
-	TRBV14	TRBJ2-3	TRBD2	CASSRGLAGIPLLTDTQYF	TGTGCCAGCAGCCGTGGACTAGCGGGGATTCCCCTCCTCACAGATACGCAGTATTTT
-	TRBV27	TRBJ1-6	-	CASSIRPSGSYNSPLHF	TGTGCCAGCAGTATCCGACCCTCGGGCTCCTATAATTCACCCCTCCACTTT
-	TRBV19	TRBJ2-7	-	CASTPQGSYEQYF	TGTGCCAGCACACCTCAGGGGTCCTACGAGCAGTACTTC
few	TRBV2	TRBJ1-1	TRBD1	CASSLIGTGGTEAFF	TGTGCCAGCAGCCTAATAGGGACAGGGGGGACTGAAGCTTTCTTT
-	TRBV4-2	TRBJ1-2	-	CASSQEGTIRYGYTF	TGTGCCAGCAGCCAAGAGGGGACAATCCGCTATGGCTACACCTTC
-	TRBV5-6	TRBJ2-3	TRBD2	CASSFLTSGSIVDTQYF	TGTGCCAGCAGCTTCCTGACTAGCGGGAGTATAGTAGATACGCAGTATTTT
few	TRBV30	TRBJ2-7	-	CACTFGAPQYYEQYF	TGTGCCTGCACCTTTGGGGCCCCACAATACTACGAGCAGTACTTC
-	TRBV5-6	TRBJ2-2	TRBD2	CASSLTSGGAGELFF	TGTGCCAGCAGCCTGACTAGCGGGGGGGCCGGGGAGCTGTTTTTT
-	TRBV27	TRBJ2-2	-	CASSLWGAGELFF	TGTGCCAGCAGTTTATGGGGGGCCGGGGAGCTGTTTTTT
-	TRBV2	TRBJ1-2	-	CASSPYDGYTF	TGTGCCAGCAGCCCGTACGATGGCTACACCTTC
-	TRBV28	TRBJ1-2	-	CASNNAGNYGYTF	TGTGCCAGCAATAACGCGGGCAACTATGGCTACACCTTC
-	TRBV4-3	TRBJ2-6	-	CASSLSVSSGANVLTF	TGCGCCAGCAGCCTAAGCGTGTCCTCTGGGGCCAACGTCCTGACTTTC
-	TRBV6-4	TRBJ2-3	TRBD2	CASSGLAGEADTQYF	TGTGCCAGCAGCGGCTTAGCGGGAGAAGCAGATACGCAGTATTTT
few	TRBV19	TRBJ2-1	-	CASSIDLLEDEQFF	TGTGCCAGTAGTATAGATCTGCTAGAGGATGAGCAGTTCTTC
-	TRBV7-2	TRBJ2-2	-	CASSPLAGNTGELFF	TGTGCCAGCAGCCCTCTCGCGGGGAACACCGGGGAGCTGTTTTTT
-	TRBV10-3	TRBJ2-1	TRBD2	CAISESGSGRNEQFF	TGTGCCATCAGTGAGTCGGGTAGCGGGAGAAATGAGCAGTTCTTC
-	TRBV14	TRBJ2-1	TRBD1	CASSQGDRESYNEQFF	TGTGCCAGCAGCCAAGGGGACAGGGAATCCTACAATGAGCAGTTCTTC
-	TRBV13	TRBJ2-2	TRBD2	CASSLGTINVLSGELFF	TGTGCCAGCAGTCTCGGGACTATCAACGTCCTTTCCGGGGAGCTGTTTTTT
-	TRBV7-3	TRBJ1-1	TRBD1	CASSRQGQMNTEAFF	TGTGCCAGCAGTCGACAGGGGCAAATGAACACTGAAGCTTTCTTT
-	TRBV21-1	TRBJ2-1	-	CASSSPGLAGLGEQFF	TGTGCCAGCAGTTCCCCGGGACTAGCGGGATTAGGTGAGCAGTTCTTC
-	TRBV19	TRBJ1-2	-	CASKAPYRGALEGYTF	TGTGCCAGTAAAGCCCCATATCGGGGGGCCCTAGAGGGCTACACCTTC
once	TRBV12-3/TRBV12-4	TRBJ2-5	TRBD1	CASSLIDRGTQYF	TGTGCCAGCAGTTTGATTGACAGGGGGACCCAGTACTTC
-	TRBV6-5	TRBJ1-1	TRBD1	CASTKDRDKTEAFF	TGTGCCAGCACTAAGGACAGGGACAAGACTGAAGCTTTCTTT
once	TRBV30	TRBJ2-3	-	CAWSWAGWADTQYF	TGTGCCTGGAGTTGGGCGGGATGGGCAGATACGCAGTATTTT
-	TRBV11-3	TRBJ2-2	-	CASSLDGDPSAGELFF	TGTGCCAGCAGCTTAGATGGGGATCCCAGTGCCGGGGAGCTGTTTTTT